The 5 T cell receptor beta chains reported below all come from one sample, sequenced in a study of CD8 T cells in ankylosing spondylitis. Using its own MiXCR run on the 5' RACE reads, TCRdb lists one record per CDR3 protein. Seen here are approximately 9,400 distinct CDR3 sequences, 3% to 5% observed once, and the top ten hold over 9.5%. Sequencing used blood, either unsorted or a sorted T cell fraction (not recorded which). The receptor set was obtained from a female donor with ankylosing spondylitis or in good health (not recorded which).

Many counts were recorded for this clonotype. This chain connects TRBV9 to TRBJ2-2, with 8 bases fitting TRBD1. The germline V gene has CDR1 SGDLS and CDR2 YYNGEE. This CDR3 spans 16 amino acids. Germline trimming cut 2 bases from V and 4 bases from J; bases unmatched to any gene: 7. In DNA, the CDR3 is TGTGCCAGCAGCGTTGATTGGACAGGGTTCACCGGGGAGCTGTTTTTT. Translated: CASSVDWTGFTGELFF.

This clonotype rates as medium-sized. This chain links TRBV9 with TRBJ1-2; D unclear. In germline, CDR1 is SGDLS, CDR2 YYNGEE. Trimming stripped 6 bases from V and 5 bases from J, with 17 bases between. This CDR3 spans 14 amino acids. DNA of the CDR3: TGTGCCAGCACCGGAGAAGATGGAGGATATGGCTACACCTTC. Its protein product is CASTGEDGGYGYTF.

The chain links TRBV9 to TRBJ2-3, with 8 bases identical to TRBD1. This CDR3 is 15 amino acids long. Germline loops: CDR1 SGDLS, CDR2 YYNGEE. The junction had 5 bases not matched to a gene; V was cut back by 3 bases and J by 2 bases. The CDR3 DNA sequence: TGTGCCAGCAGCGCGGGACAGGCTAACACAGATACGCAGTATTTT. Translating it yields CASSAGQANTDTQYF. Drawing the rest from reference TRBV9 and TRBJ2-3, the complete variable domain is DSGVTQTPKHLITATGQRVTLRCSPRSGDLSVYWYQQSLDQGLQFLIQYYNGEERAKGNILERFSAQQFPDLHSELNLSSLELGDSALYFCASSAGQANTDTQYFGPGTRLTVL.

Only a few counts were recorded for this clonotype. V usage is TRBV9 and J usage is TRBJ2-2, with 9 bases that match TRBD1. This CDR3 is 16 amino acids long. CDR1 and CDR2 from the germline V gene are SGDLS and YYNGEE. Losses at the gene ends were 0 bases for V and 3 bases for J; bases not matched to a gene: 3. The CDR3 coding sequence is TGTGCCAGCAGCGTAGATTGGGACAGGGACACCGGGGAGCTGTTTTTT. It specifies CASSVDWDRDTGELFF.

There are a few counts of this clonotype. The gene calls are TRBV9 and TRBJ2-7; 9 nucleotides match TRBD1. This CDR3 contains 15 residues. J lost 3 bases, V lost 0 bases, and 4 bases had no gene match. Germline-derived CDR1 and CDR2 are SGDLS and YYNGEE. This CDR3 reads CASSVVPGQGYEQYF. DNA of the CDR3: TGTGCCAGCAGCGTAGTTCCGGGACAGGGCTACGAGCAGTACTTC.